One sample yielded the 7 T cell receptor beta chains listed below, sequenced in a study of vaccination and CD4 T cells after COVID-19 (dated by TCRdb to the early 2020s). The treatment or condition label on this specimen signifies: roughly 10-day PBMC culture with coronavirus spike peptide pools or control peptides (ViraFEST assay). What these receptors recognize is not known. The library was made by PCR. The reads were generated on an Illumina iSeq 100. DNA from cultured CD4+ T cells was subjected to TCR sequencing with the Oncomine TCR Beta short-read assay at the Johns Hopkins FTIC core. The raw public data were reprocessed by TCRdb itself: fastp quality trimming at Q25, MiXCR clonotype calling, in-frame beta chains only. Here each entry gathers all rows of one CDR3 protein and keeps the most common genes and DNA. The sample includes around 15,000 distinct CDR3 sequences, with 20% to 25% observed a single time. The ten largest clones represent roughly 12% of the sample.

The input for sequencing was CD4+ T cells from blood, cultured in vitro, taken before SARS-CoV-2 vaccination. The origin of the receptors is a human donor who received a COVID-19 vaccine.

This clonotype was seen a handful of times. The J gene is TRBJ2-2, the V gene TRBV19; D perhaps matches TRBD2 (5 bases). Trimming stripped 5 bases from V and 8 bases from J, with 12 bases between. Per the germline V gene, CDR1 is LNHDA and CDR2 is SQIVND (reference sequence). The CDR3 runs 13 residues. The CDR3 sequence is CASSAQPGGELFF. CDR3 coding DNA: TGTGCCAGTAGTGCCCAACCGGGGGGGGAGCTGTTTTTT.

This clonotype was detected only a few times. The chain uses TRBV29-1 and TRBJ2-1, with 12 bases fitting TRBD2. The CDR3 loop spans 16 amino acids. CDR1 and CDR2 from the germline V gene are SQVTM and ANQGSEA. Unmatched junction bases numbered 7, after V lost 2 bases and J lost 5 bases. CDR3: CSVEPHLAGGNNEQFF. CDR3 bases: TGCAGCGTTGAACCCCATCTAGCGGGGGGGAACAATGAGCAGTTCTTC.

This rearrangement joins TRBV20-1 to TRBJ2-5, with TRBD1 as a possible D gene (5 bases). The CDR3 length is 15 residues. Germline V lookup: CDR1 DFQATT, CDR2 SNEGSKA (reference sequence). V lost 5 bases, J lost 0 bases, and 16 bases lay in between. The CDR3 sequence is CSAGNGQPNQETQYF. The DNA of the CDR3 is TGCAGTGCTGGAAACGGACAACCAAACCAAGAGACCCAGTACTTC.

This clonotype is categorized as medium-sized. V gene TRBV24-1 combines with J gene TRBJ2-5; D unresolved. Trimming removed 4 bases at V and 4 bases at J, with 9 bases between. CDR1 and CDR2 from the germline V gene are KGHDR and SFDVKD. The CDR3 runs 13 residues. CDR3 sequence: CATSDLRGETQYF. The DNA for the CDR3 is TGTGCCACCAGTGACCTGCGTGGAGAGACCCAGTACTTC.

A single count supports this clonotype. The CDR3 ends on some other residue instead of the conserved phenylalanine or tryptophan, so this is likely a read error. The chain uses TRBV10-3 and TRBJ1-2, with D hard to call. V lost 3 bases and J lost 3, with 8 bases in between. In germline, CDR1 is ENHRY, CDR2 SYGVKD. The CDR3 is 13 amino acids. CDR3 sequence reads: CAISDLRHYGYTL. Written as DNA, the CDR3 is TGTGCCATCAGTGACCTTCGGCACTATGGCTACACCCTC.

This clonotype was detected a few times. V is TRBV6-1 and J is TRBJ1-1, with TRBD1 as a possible D gene (6 bases). CDR1 and CDR2 (germline): MNHNS, SASEGT. The length of the CDR3 is 12 residues. V lost 8 bases to trimming and J lost 2 bases, with 9 bases between them. The CDR3 DNA follows: TGTGCCAGCGGACAGCTAAACACTGAAGCTTTCTTT. Translating it yields CASGQLNTEAFF.

V usage is TRBV20-1 and J usage is TRBJ2-7, with D possibly called TRBD1 or TRBD2 (5 bases each). V dropped 0 bases and J dropped 7 bases, with 16 bases sitting between them. The CDR3 covers 14 residues. The V gene's germline CDR1 is DFQATT and CDR2 SNEGSKA (reference sequence). CDR3 region: CSARDRGRPREQYF. In nucleotides, the CDR3 is TGCAGTGCTAGAGATCGGGGCCGGCCCCGGGAGCAGTACTTC.